There are a few counts of the clone carrying this T cell receptor beta chain. No antigen is known for it. Germline V lookup: CDR1 SGHTA, CDR2 FQGTGA. The CDR3 loop spans 15 amino acids. Trimming removed 1 base from V and 1 base from J, with 7 bases in between. Template switching by 5'RACE produced TCR cDNA, adding a universal primer site and UMIs. TCRdb itself ran the 5' RACE reads through MiXCR, one entry per CDR3 protein. The sample consists of 340,000 or so distinct CDR3 sequences, under 15% of them appearing once. The data were obtained in a study of T cells after yellow fever vaccination. For the study at large: SMART-Seq v4 Ultra Low Input prepared libraries from low-cell fractions. Study conclusions and caveats: Most clones from primary vaccination were detected again post-booster (about 95% CD4, about 85% CD8). Abundant clonotypes from the bulk population could have been carried over as contaminants into FACS-sorted repertoires.

This TCR was recovered from a man aged 18 to 29 who received the YFV17D yellow fever vaccine. This material consisted of CD4+ T cells sorted from PBMCs, taken 15 days after the yellow fever booster vaccination. V gene TRBV7-3 combines with J gene TRBJ2-2; no definite D call. The CDR3 region is CASSLSGRNTGELFF. In DNA, the CDR3 is TGTGCCAGCAGCTTAAGCGGACGGAACACCGGGGAGCTGTTTTTT.